These 27 T cell receptor beta chains originate from one sample sequenced in a study of technical replicates of blood from a few donors. Repertoires were generated with immunoSEQ multiplex PCR, while TCRdb's copy carries only in-frame clones and drops some. The repertoire has more than 10,000 clones, over 85% of them found once; the top ten carry roughly 7%. Sequencing was done on a sample of PBMCs. These receptors were collected from a human donor in good health.

The CDR3 DNA reads TGTGCCAGCAGTTACCGGGGGGCAACTAATGAAAAACTGTTTTTT. Translation gives CASSYRGATNEKLFF. V gene TRBV6-5 combines with J gene TRBJ1-4; D perhaps matches TRBD1 (5 bases). CDR1 is MNHEY and CDR2 is SVGAGI in the germline V gene. CDR3 length equals 15 residues. V lost 2 bases to trimming and J lost 0 bases, with 7 bases between them.

This clone was found a few times. The CDR3 nucleotides read TGCGCCAGCAGCCCCAGTCCTAGCGGGAACAATGAGCAGTTCTTC. Protein: CASSPSPSGNNEQFF. This chain joins TRBV4-1 and TRBJ2-1; 9 bases align to TRBD2. The V segment lost 4 bases and the J segment 5 bases; nucleotides outside the gene matches: 6. The CDR3 loop spans 15 amino acids. Germline values: CDR1 MGHRA, CDR2 YSYEKL.

CDR3 sequence: CASSQETRGETQYF. CDR3 DNA: TGCGCCAGCAGCCAAGAAACTAGAGGGGAGACCCAGTACTTC. V and J are TRBV4-1 and TRBJ2-5; tentative D call: TRBD2 (5 bases). CDR3 length: 14 amino acids. With 0 bases removed from V and 5 bases from J, the gap between germline ends came to 10 bases. Germline values: CDR1 MGHRA, CDR2 YSYEKL.

The gene calls are TRBV5-1 and TRBJ2-7, with D maybe TRBD2 (5 bases). Per the germline V gene, CDR1 is SGHRS and CDR2 is YFSETQ. V shed 3 bases and J shed 5 bases, with 18 bases lying between them. The CDR3 runs to 15 residues. The DNA for the CDR3 is TGCGCCAGCAGCTCCCTCGGGGTGAGCGTGGACGAGCAGTACTTC. As protein: CASSSLGVSVDEQYF.

The chain couples TRBV2 to TRBJ2-1, with a possible D match to TRBD1 (6 bases). This CDR3 contains 15 residues. V lost 2 bases and J 8 bases, leaving 16 bases between the germline ends. Per germline, CDR1 SNHLY and CDR2 FYNNEI. The CDR3 sequence: CASSERQGPGDEQFF. In nucleotides, the CDR3 is TGTGCCAGCAGTGAACGGCAGGGGCCTGGGGATGAGCAGTTCTTC.

J is TRBJ2-7 and V is TRBV27, with 9 bases identical to TRBD2. In germline, CDR1 is MNHEY, CDR2 SMNVEV (reference sequence). The CDR3 has 15 amino acids. The V gene end was trimmed by 2 bases and the J gene end by 0 bases; junction bases not matched to a gene: 2. The CDR3 bases are TGTGCCAGCAGTTTAGCGGGAGGGCTCTCCTACGAGCAGTACTTC. It specifies CASSLAGGLSYEQYF.

The J gene is TRBJ1-5, the V gene TRBV6-1; TRBD1 might be the D (5 bases). Trimming stripped 1 base from V and 4 bases from J, with 11 bases between. The germline V gene has CDR1 MNHNS and CDR2 SASEGT. The CDR3 sequence is 15 residues long. The CDR3 sequence: CASSEEVGENQPQHF. Here the CDR3 DNA reads TGTGCCAGCAGTGAAGAGGTAGGGGAAAATCAGCCCCAGCATTTT.

The V call is TRBV14, the J call TRBJ2-7, with a tentative D call TRBD2 (5 bases). Germline-derived CDR1 and CDR2 are SGHDN and FVKESK. CDR3 length: 15 amino acids. V lost 1 base to trimming and J lost 3 bases, with 13 bases between them. CDR3 amino acids: CASSQAGSWGYEQYF. For the CDR3, the DNA is TGTGCCAGCAGCCAAGCGGGGTCCTGGGGCTACGAGCAGTACTTC.

V gene TRBV2 combines with J gene TRBJ1-1; D ambiguous. Germline V gene data show CDR1 as SNHLY and CDR2 as FYNNEI. V shed 4 bases and J shed 4 bases, with 10 bases lying between them. The length of the CDR3 is 13 residues. Written as DNA, the CDR3 is TGTGCCAGCAGTGTTGTCCGGAGCACTGAAGCTTTCTTT. This gives the protein CASSVVRSTEAFF.

CDR3 bases: TGTGCCAGCAGCTTCTGGCAGTCCTACGAGCAGTACTTC. Protein sequence: CASSFWQSYEQYF. The V gene is TRBV11-2, the J gene TRBJ2-7; D is undetermined. CDR1 and CDR2 from the germline V gene are SGHAT and FQNNGV. The V end was cut by 3 bases, the J end by 1 base, with 7 bases between. The CDR3 is 13 amino acids.

The V call is TRBV11-2, the J call TRBJ2-3; 10 nucleotides line up with TRBD2. Germline assignment: CDR1 SGHAT and CDR2 FQNNGV. J was trimmed by 2 bases and V by 4 bases; bases with no gene match: 6. The CDR3 has 16 residues. DNA of the CDR3: TGTGCCAGCAGCTCTGGACTAGCGGCTTTCACAGATACGCAGTATTTT. This translates into CASSSGLAAFTDTQYF.

The genes are TRBV7-9 and TRBJ1-2, with D perhaps TRBD1 (5 bases). The CDR3 length is 13 residues. V was trimmed by 5 bases and J by 4 bases, leaving 11 bases between them. Germline V gene lookup returns CDR1 SEHNR and CDR2 FQNEAQ (reference sequence). The CDR3 coding sequence is TGTGCCAGCAGCCGGACATCGATCTATGGCTACACCTTC. It codes for CASSRTSIYGYTF.

Notes on this clone: Mismatch with germline at one junction end may stem from a read error. V and J are TRBV19 and TRBJ2-1; perhaps TRBD2 as D (6 bases). Germline CDR1 is LNHDA and CDR2 is SQIVND (reference sequence). There are 15 residues in the CDR3. This CDR3 reads CASSITGTSSNEQFF. For the CDR3, the DNA is TGTGCCAGTAGTATCACCGGGACTTCCTCCAATGAGCAGTTCTTC. Full variable domain (remainder filled in from reference TRBV19 and TRBJ2-1): DGGITQSPKYLFRKEGQNVTLSCEQNLNHDAMYWYRQDPGQGLRLIYYSQIVNDFQKGDIAEGYSVSREKKESFPLTVTSAQKNPTAFYLCASSITGTSSNEQFFGPGTRLTVL.

This clone was observed a single time. The chain combines TRBV9 with TRBJ2-1; a weak D match, TRBD1 (5 bases). The germline CDR1 and CDR2 sequences are SGDLS and YYNGEE. The V end lost 1 base, the J end lost 7 bases, and 9 bases lay between the germline ends. The CDR3 contains 13 residues. CDR3 sequence (DNA): TGTGCCAGCAGCGTATTAGGGGTAAATGAGCAGTTCTTC. Protein: CASSVLGVNEQFF.

The chain links TRBV5-4 to TRBJ1-4; maybe TRBD1 (6 bases). The length of the CDR3 is 15 residues. V was cut by 2 bases and J by 4 bases, with 12 bases left in between. The germline V gene has CDR1 SGHNT and CDR2 YYREEE (reference sequence). This CDR3 is CASSFGGAGNEKLFF. DNA of the CDR3: TGTGCCAGCAGCTTTGGGGGCGCGGGTAATGAAAAACTGTTTTTT.

V and J are TRBV28 and TRBJ1-5; a possible D gene is TRBD1 (6 bases). V was shortened by 7 bases and J by 3 bases, with 13 bases between the two germline ends. Germline loops: CDR1 MDHEN, CDR2 SYDVKM. The CDR3 loop spans 14 amino acids. CDR3 in DNA: TGTGCCAGCACACTCCGGGACACCAATCAGCCCCAGCATTTT. It is translated as CASTLRDTNQPQHF.

The V gene is TRBV10-3, the J gene TRBJ2-3; 7 bases map to TRBD2. With 4 bases clipped from V and 5 bases from J, the junction kept 6 bases outside the gene matches. Germline V gene data show CDR1 as ENHRY and CDR2 as SYGVKD. CDR3 length: 14 residues. CDR3 DNA sequence: TGTGCCATCAGTGCCGGGGGGACGGGAGATACGCAGTATTTT. This translates into CAISAGGTGDTQYF.

This chain joins TRBV5-1 and TRBJ1-2; D may be TRBD1 (6 bases). The CDR3 loop spans 14 amino acids. Germline assignment: CDR1 SGHRS and CDR2 YFSETQ. V was pared by 2 bases and J by 3 bases, with 11 bases between. CDR3 sequence reads: CASSFGSGDYGYTF. The CDR3 region has the DNA TGCGCCAGCAGCTTTGGGTCAGGGGACTATGGCTACACCTTC.

This CDR3 reads CASSAQGAGNTIYF. In DNA form, the CDR3 reads TGTGCCAGCAGTGCTCAGGGGGCTGGAAACACCATATATTTT. The chain carries TRBV7-6 and TRBJ1-3; 7 bases map to TRBD1. Germline CDR1 SGHVS, CDR2 FNYEAQ. The CDR3 is 14 amino acids. V shed 6 bases, J shed 2 bases, and the junction held 4 bases outside the gene matches.

The gene calls are TRBV7-3 and TRBJ1-1, with 8 positions matching TRBD1. From germline, CDR1 is SGHTA and CDR2 FQGTGA. The CDR3 is 14 residues long. Germline trimming cut 5 bases from V and 3 bases from J; bases unmatched to any gene: 5. The CDR3 sequence is CASSPQGADTEAFF. The CDR3 DNA is TGTGCCAGCAGCCCCCAGGGGGCAGACACTGAAGCTTTCTTT. Complete variable domain (other parts from reference TRBV7-3 and TRBJ1-1): GAGVSQTPSNKVTEKGKYVELRCDPISGHTALYWYRQSLGQGPEFLIYFQGTGAADDSGLPNDRFFAVRPEGSVSTLKIQRTERGDSAVYLCASSPQGADTEAFFGQGTRLTVV.

The V gene is TRBV6-5, the J gene TRBJ2-1; 13 bases fit TRBD2. The length of the CDR3 is 14 residues. The J segment lost 6 bases and the V segment lost 4 bases, leaving 0 bases of the junction unmatched. Germline assignment: CDR1 MNHEY and CDR2 SVGAGI. CDR3 nucleotides: TGTGCCAGCAGTTGGACTAGCGGGAGCAATGAGCAGTTCTTC. Encoded protein: CASSWTSGSNEQFF.

This clone occurred once. The chain is built from TRBV5-1 and TRBJ2-3; D gene uncertain. Trimming removed 4 bases from V and 3 bases from J, with 6 bases in between. The CDR3 has 12 amino acids. Per germline, CDR1 SGHRS and CDR2 YFSETQ. CDR3 nucleotide sequence: TGCGCCAGCAGCCCTACTACAGATACGCAGTATTTT. As protein: CASSPTTDTQYF.

The J gene is TRBJ1-2, the V gene TRBV7-6; 10 bases map to TRBD1. Germline V gives CDR1 SGHVS, CDR2 FNYEAQ. V was clipped by 2 bases and J by 3 bases; unmatched bases: 9. The CDR3 has 17 amino acids. CDR3 region: CASSLTGTGVGDYGYTF. CDR3 DNA sequence: TGTGCCAGCAGCTTAACCGGGACAGGGGTTGGAGACTATGGCTACACCTTC. The variable domain in full, completed from reference TRBV7-6 and TRBJ1-2, reads GAGVSQSPRYKVTKRGQDVALRCDPISGHVSLYWYRQALGQGPEFLTYFNYEAQQDKSGLPNDRFSAERPEGSISTLTIQRTEQRDSAMYRCASSLTGTGVGDYGYTFGSGTRLTVV.

This clone has only one observation. The genes are TRBV28 and TRBJ2-1, with D perhaps matching TRBD1 (6 bases). Looked up from germline, CDR1 is MDHEN and CDR2 is SYDVKM. The CDR3 loop spans 16 amino acids. Trimming pared 2 bases from V and 8 bases from J, leaving 19 bases between. This chain's CDR3 is CASSLGGAVEQDEQFF. As DNA, the CDR3 is TGTGCCAGCAGTTTAGGGGGCGCAGTTGAGCAGGATGAGCAGTTCTTC.

The chain couples TRBV5-1 to TRBJ2-2; 11 bases are a match to TRBD2. The V and J ends lost 5 bases and 4 bases, in that order; junction bases with no gene match: 1. The CDR3 is made up of 14 amino acids. Germline V gene lookup returns CDR1 SGHRS and CDR2 YFSETQ. The CDR3 nucleotides are TGCGCCAGCAGTCTAGCGGGAGGCACCGGGGAGCTGTTTTTT. Amino acids: CASSLAGGTGELFF. Filled out from reference TRBV5-1 and TRBJ2-2, the complete variable domain reads KAGVTQTPRYLIKTRGQQVTLSCSPISGHRSVSWYQQTPGQGLQFLFEYFSETQRNKGNFPGRFSGRQFSNSRSEMNVSTLELGDSALYLCASSLAGGTGELFFGEGSRLTVL.

This CDR3 is CASSLVSGTLYNEQFF. The CDR3 coding sequence is TGTGCCAGCAGCTTAGTTTCCGGGACACTCTACAATGAGCAGTTCTTC. The chain employs TRBV7-6 and TRBJ2-1; a weak D match, TRBD1 (6 bases). This CDR3 contains 16 residues. CDR1 is SGHVS and CDR2 is FNYEAQ in the germline V gene. V was cut by 1 base and J by 3 bases, with 13 bases left in between. Complete variable domain (other parts from reference TRBV7-6 and TRBJ2-1): GAGVSQSPRYKVTKRGQDVALRCDPISGHVSLYWYRQALGQGPEFLTYFNYEAQQDKSGLPNDRFSAERPEGSISTLTIQRTEQRDSAMYRCASSLVSGTLYNEQFFGPGTRLTVL.

J is TRBJ1-1 and V is TRBV5-1; D is unclear. Germline CDR1 reads SGHRS; CDR2 reads YFSETQ. The CDR3 length is 13 residues. The V end lost 4 bases, the J end lost 7 bases, and 14 bases lay between the germline ends. CDR3 residues: CASSAEGRLEAFF. The DNA of the CDR3 is TGCGCCAGCAGCGCCGAGGGAAGGCTTGAAGCTTTCTTT.